This TCR beta chain was captured in a study of shared clonotypes between healthy human individuals. Findings of the study overall: Sharing across four donors was seen in roughly 5.2% of naive CD4 clonotypes.

Deep-level settings were used for running the assay. Assay used: immunoSEQ multiplex PCR; TCRdb lists only in-frame clones, some missing. The data show around 200,000 clones, with about 68% seen just once and 8% to 13% held by the top ten. CD4+ cells were split into CD45RA+ naive and CD45RA-negative memory subsets. Germline V gene sequence: CDR1 MDHEN, CDR2 SYDVKM. The CDR3 spans 13 residues. V shed 4 bases and J shed 5 bases, with 11 bases lying between them. Comments on this clone: The antigen remains unidentified.

The sequencing sample was made of memory CD4+ T cells sorted from blood. Subset noted: CD45RA-negative fraction. The rearrangement uses TRBV28 and TRBJ2-5; tentative D call: TRBD2 (6 bases). This sequence was found in a man between 25 and 39 years old in good health. The CDR3: CASSSPGGETQYF. The CDR3 region has the DNA TGTGCCAGCAGTTCCCCCGGGGGTGAGACCCAGTACTTC.